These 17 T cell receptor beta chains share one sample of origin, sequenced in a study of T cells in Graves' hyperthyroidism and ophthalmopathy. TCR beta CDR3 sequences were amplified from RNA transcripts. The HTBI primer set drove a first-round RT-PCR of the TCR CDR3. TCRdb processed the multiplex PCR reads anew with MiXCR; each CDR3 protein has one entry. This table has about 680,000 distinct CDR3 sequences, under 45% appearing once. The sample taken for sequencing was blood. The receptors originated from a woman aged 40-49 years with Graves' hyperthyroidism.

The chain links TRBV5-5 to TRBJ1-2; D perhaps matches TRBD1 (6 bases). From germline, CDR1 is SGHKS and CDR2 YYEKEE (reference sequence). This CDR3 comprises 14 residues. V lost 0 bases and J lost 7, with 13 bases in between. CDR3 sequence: CASSLGVTGPGYTF. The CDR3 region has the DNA TGTGCCAGCAGCTTGGGGGTTACAGGGCCTGGCTACACCTTC.

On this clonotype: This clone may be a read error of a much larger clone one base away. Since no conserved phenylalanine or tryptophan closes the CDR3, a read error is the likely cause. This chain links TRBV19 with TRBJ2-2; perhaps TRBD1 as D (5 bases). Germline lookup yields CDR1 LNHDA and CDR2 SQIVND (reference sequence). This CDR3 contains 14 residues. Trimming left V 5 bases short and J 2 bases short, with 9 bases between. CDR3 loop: CASSWGGNTGELFL. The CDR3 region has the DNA TGTGCCAGTAGTTGGGGCGGTAACACCGGGGAGCTGTTTCTT.

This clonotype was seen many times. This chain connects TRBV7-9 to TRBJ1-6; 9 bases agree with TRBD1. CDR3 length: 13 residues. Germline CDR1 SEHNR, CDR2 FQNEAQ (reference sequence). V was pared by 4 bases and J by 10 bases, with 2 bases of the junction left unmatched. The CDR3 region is CASSWTGESPLHF. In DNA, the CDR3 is TGTGCCAGCAGCTGGACAGGGGAATCACCCCTCCACTTT.

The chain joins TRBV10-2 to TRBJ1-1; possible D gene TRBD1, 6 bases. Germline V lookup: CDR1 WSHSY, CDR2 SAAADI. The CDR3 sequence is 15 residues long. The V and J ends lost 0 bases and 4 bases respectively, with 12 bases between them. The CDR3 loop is CASSESRDTGTEAFF. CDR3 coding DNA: TGCGCCAGCAGTGAGTCGAGGGACACCGGCACTGAAGCTTTCTTT.

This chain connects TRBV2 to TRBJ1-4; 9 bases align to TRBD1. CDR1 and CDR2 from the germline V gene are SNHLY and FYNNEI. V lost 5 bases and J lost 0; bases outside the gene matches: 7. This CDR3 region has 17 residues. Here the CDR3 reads CASSPTGGMATNEKLFF. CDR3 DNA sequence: TGTGCCAGCAGTCCGACAGGGGGTATGGCAACTAATGAAAAACTGTTTTTT.

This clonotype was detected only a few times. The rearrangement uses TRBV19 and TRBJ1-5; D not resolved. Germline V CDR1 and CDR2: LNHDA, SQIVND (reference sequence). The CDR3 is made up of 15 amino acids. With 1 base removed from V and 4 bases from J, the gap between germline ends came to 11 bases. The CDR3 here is CASSIVVGRNQPQHF. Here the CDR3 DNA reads TGTGCCAGTAGTATAGTGGTCGGCAGAAATCAGCCCCAGCATTTT.

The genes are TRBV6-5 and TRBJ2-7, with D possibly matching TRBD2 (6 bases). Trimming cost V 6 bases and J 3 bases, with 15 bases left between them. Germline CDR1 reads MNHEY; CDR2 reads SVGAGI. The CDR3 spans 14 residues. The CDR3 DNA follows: TGTGCCAGCAGGGGGGGTGGACTATTCTACGAGCAGTACTTC. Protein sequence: CASRGGGLFYEQYF.

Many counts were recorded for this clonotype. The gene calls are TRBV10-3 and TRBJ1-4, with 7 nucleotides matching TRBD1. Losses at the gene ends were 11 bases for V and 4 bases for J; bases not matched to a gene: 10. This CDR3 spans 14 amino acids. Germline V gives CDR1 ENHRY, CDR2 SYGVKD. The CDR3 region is CAAGPGQNNEKLFF. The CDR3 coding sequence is TGTGCCGCGGGACCGGGACAGAATAATGAAAAACTGTTTTTT.

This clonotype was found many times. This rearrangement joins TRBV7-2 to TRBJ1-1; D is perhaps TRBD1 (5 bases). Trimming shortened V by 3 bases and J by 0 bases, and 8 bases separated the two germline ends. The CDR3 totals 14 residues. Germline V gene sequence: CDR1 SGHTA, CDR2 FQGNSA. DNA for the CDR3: TGTGCCAGCAGCTTCGGACATATGAACACTGAAGCTTTCTTT. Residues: CASSFGHMNTEAFF.

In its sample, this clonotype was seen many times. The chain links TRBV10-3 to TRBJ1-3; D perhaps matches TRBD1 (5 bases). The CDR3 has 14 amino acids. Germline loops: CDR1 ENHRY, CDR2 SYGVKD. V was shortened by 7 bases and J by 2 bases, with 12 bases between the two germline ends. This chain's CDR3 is CAINRGDPGNTIYF. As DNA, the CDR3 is TGTGCCATCAACCGAGGGGATCCTGGAAACACCATATATTTT.

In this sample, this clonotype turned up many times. The DNA of the CDR3 is TGTGCCAGCAGCTTAAGGGATAGCAATCAGCCCCAGCATTTT. This sequence encodes CASSLRDSNQPQHF. The rearrangement uses TRBV7-2 and TRBJ1-5; no clear D. Germline V gene lookup returns CDR1 SGHTA and CDR2 FQGNSA. The CDR3 length is 14 residues. Trimming took off 2 bases at V and 0 bases at J, with 5 bases between the two ends.

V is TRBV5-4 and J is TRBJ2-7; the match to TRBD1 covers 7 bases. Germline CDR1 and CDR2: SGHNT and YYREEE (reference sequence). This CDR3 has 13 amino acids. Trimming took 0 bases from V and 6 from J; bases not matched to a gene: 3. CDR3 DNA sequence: TGTGCCAGCAGCTTGGGACAGGGAACCGAGCAGTACTTC. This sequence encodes CASSLGQGTEQYF.

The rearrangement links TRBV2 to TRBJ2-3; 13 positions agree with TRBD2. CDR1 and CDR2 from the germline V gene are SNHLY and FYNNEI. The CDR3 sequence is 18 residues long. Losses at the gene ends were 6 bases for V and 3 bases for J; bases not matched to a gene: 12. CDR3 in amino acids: CASRSGLAGVQRTDTQYF. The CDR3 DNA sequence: TGTGCCAGCAGGTCAGGACTAGCGGGAGTCCAAAGAACAGATACGCAGTATTTT.

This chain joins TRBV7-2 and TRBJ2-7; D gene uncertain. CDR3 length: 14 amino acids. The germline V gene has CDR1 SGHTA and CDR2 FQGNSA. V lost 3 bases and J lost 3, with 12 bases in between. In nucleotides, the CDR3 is TGTGCCAGCAGCTTTGAATTAAGGGACTACGAGCAGTACTTC. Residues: CASSFELRDYEQYF.

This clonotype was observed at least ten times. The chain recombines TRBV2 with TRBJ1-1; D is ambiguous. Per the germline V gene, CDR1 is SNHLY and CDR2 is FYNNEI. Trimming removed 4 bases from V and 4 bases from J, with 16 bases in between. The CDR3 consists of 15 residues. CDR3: CASSVKAGIGTEAFF. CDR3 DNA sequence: TGTGCCAGCAGTGTTAAGGCTGGGATCGGCACTGAAGCTTTCTTT.

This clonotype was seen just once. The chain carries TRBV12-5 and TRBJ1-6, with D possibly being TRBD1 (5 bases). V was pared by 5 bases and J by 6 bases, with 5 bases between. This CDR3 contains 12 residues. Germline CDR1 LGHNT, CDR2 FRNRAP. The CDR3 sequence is CASGRGNSPLHF. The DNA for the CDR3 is TGTGCTAGTGGTAGGGGTAATTCACCCCTCCACTTT.

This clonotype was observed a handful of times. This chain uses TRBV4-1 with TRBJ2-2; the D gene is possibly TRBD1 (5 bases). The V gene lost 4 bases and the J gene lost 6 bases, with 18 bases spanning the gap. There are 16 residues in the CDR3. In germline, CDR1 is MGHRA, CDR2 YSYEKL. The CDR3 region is CASSLKVVAGPGELFF. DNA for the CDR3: TGCGCCAGCAGCCTTAAGGTGGTGGCAGGGCCCGGGGAGCTGTTTTTT.